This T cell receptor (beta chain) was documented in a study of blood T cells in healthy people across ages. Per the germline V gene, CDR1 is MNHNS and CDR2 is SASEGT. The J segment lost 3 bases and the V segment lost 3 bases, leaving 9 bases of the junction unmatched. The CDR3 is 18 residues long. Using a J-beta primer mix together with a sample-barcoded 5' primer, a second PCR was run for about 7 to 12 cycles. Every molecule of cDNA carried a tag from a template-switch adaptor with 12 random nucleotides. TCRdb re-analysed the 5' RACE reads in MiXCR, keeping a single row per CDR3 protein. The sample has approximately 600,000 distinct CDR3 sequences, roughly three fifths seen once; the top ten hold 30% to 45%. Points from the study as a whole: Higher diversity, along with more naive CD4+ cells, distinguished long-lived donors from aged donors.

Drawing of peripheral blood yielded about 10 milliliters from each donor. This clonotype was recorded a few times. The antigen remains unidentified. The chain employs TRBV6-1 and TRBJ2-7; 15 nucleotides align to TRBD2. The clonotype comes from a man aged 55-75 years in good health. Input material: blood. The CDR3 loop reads CASSEGGTSGGQLYEQYF. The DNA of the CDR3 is TGTGCCAGCAGTGAGGGGGGGACTAGCGGGGGGCAACTCTACGAGCAGTACTTC.